This TCR beta chain originates from a study of prognosis after radiotherapy for stage I lung cancer. Whole-study findings and limits: It was reported that patients with metastases and those without them differed in TRBV and TRBJ gene usage.

For this clonotype: Its antigen is unknown.

Genomic DNA provided the template from which TCR beta CDR3 was amplified by two-round multiplex PCR. For every TRBV and TRBJ gene, a specific primer was used in first-round PCR. TCRdb re-derived calls from the multiplex PCR reads in MiXCR, one entry per CDR3 protein. The sample has roughly 23,000 distinct CDR3 sequences; roughly 47% are singletons. The CDR3 has 13 amino acids. Germline CDR1 is MGHRA and CDR2 is YSYEKL. The sample in question was PBMCs, obtained before or after stereotactic body radiation therapy (not recorded which). The V gene is TRBV4-1, the J gene TRBJ1-5; D unclear. The J call is doubtful: the DNA matches TRBJ2-3 better. The source of this sequence is a donor of 50 years or more with non-small cell lung cancer. CDR3 DNA: TGCGCCAGCAGCCAAGGACTTTTTCAGCCCCAGTATTTT. It yields the protein CASSQGLFQPQYF.